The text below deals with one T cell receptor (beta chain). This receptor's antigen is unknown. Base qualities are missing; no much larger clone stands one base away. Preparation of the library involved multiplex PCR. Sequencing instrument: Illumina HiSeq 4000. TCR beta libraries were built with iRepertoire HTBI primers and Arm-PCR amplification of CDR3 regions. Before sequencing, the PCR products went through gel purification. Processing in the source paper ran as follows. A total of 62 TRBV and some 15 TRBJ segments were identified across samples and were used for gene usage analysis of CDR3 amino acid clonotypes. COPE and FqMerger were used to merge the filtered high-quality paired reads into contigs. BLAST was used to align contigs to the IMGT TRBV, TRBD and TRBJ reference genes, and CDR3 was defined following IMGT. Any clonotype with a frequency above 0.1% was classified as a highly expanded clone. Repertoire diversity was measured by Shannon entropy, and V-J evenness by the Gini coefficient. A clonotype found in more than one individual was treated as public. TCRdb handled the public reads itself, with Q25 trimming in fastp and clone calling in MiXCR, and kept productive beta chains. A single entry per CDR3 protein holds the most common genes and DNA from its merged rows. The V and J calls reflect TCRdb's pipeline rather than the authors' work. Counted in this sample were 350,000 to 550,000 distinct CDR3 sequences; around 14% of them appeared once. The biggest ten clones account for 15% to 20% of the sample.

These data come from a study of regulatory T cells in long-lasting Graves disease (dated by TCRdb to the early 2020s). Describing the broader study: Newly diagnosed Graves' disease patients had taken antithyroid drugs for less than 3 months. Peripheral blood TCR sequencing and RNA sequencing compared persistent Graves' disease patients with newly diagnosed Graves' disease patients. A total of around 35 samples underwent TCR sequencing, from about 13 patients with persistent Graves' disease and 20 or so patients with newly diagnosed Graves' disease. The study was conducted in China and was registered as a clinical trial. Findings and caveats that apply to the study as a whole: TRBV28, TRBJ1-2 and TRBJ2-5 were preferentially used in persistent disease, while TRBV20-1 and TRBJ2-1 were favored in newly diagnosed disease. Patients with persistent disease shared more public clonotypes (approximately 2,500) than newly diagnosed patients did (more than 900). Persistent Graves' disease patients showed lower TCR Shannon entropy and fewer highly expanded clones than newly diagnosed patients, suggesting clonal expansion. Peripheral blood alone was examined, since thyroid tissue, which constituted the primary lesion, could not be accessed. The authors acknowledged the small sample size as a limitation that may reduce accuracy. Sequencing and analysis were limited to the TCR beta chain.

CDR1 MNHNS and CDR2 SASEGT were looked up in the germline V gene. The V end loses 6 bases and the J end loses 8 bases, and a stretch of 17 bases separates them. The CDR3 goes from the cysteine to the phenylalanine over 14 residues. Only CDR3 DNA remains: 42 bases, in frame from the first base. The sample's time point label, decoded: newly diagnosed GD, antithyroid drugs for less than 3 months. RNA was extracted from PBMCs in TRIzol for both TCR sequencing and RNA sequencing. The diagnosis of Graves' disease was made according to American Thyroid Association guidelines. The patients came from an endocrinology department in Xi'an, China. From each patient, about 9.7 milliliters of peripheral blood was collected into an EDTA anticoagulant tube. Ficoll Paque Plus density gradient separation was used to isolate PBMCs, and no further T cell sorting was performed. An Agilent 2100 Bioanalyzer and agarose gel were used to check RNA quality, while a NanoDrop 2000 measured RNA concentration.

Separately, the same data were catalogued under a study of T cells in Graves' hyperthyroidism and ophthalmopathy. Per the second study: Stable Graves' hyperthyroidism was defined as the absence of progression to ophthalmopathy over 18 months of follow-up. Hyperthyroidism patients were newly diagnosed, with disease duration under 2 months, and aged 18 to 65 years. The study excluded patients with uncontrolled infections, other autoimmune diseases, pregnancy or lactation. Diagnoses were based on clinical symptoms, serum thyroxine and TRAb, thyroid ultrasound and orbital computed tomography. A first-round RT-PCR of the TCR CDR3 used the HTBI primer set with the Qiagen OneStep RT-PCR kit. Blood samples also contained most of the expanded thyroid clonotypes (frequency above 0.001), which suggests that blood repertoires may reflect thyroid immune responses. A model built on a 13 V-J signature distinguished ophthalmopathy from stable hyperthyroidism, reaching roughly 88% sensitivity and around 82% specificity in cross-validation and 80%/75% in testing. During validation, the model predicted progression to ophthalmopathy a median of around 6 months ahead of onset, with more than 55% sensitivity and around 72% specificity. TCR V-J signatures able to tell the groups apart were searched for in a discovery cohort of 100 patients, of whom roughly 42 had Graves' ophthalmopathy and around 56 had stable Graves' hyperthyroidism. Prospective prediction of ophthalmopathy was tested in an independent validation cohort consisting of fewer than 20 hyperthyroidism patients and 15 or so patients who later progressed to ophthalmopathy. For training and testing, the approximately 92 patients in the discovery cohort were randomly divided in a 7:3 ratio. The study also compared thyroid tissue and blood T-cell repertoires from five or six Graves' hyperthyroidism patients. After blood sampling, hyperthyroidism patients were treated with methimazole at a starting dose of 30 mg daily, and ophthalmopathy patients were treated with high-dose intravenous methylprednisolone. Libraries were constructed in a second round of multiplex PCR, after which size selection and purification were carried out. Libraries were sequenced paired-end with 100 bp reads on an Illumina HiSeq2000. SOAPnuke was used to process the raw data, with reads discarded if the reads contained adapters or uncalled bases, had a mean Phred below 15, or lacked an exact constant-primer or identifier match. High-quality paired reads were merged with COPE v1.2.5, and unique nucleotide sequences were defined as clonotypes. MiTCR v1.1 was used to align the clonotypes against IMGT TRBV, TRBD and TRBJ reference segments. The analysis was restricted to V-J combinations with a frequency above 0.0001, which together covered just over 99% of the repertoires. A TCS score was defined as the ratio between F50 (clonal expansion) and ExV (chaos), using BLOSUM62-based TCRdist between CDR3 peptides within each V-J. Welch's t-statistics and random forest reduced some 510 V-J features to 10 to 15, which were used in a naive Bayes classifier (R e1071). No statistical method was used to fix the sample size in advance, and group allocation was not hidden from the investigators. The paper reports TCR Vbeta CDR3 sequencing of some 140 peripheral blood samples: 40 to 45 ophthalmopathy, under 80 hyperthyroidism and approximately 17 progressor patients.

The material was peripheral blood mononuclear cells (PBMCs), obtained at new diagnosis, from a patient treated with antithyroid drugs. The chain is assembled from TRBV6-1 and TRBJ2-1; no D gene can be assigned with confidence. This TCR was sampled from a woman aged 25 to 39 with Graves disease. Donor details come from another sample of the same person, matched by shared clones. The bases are TGTGCCAGCAGGGTGGGAACCTGGGTGGATGAGCAGTTCTTC. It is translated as CASRVGTWVDEQFF.